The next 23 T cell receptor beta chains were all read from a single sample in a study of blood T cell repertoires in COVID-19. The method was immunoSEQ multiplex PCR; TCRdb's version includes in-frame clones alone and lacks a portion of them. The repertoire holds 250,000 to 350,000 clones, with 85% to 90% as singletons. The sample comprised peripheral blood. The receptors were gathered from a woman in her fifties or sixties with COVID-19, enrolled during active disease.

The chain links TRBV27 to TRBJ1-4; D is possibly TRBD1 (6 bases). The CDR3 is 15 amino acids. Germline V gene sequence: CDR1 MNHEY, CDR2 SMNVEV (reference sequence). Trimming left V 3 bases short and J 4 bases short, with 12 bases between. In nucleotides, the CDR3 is TGTGCCAGCAGTTTTACGACAGGTTTTAATGAAAAACTGTTTTTT. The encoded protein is CASSFTTGFNEKLFF.

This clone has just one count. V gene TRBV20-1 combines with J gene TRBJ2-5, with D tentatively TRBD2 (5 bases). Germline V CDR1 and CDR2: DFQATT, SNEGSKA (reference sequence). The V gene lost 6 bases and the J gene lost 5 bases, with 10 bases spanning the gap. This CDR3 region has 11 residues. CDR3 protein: CSAGKRETQYF. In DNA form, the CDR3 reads TGCAGTGCCGGGAAGAGGGAGACCCAGTACTTC.

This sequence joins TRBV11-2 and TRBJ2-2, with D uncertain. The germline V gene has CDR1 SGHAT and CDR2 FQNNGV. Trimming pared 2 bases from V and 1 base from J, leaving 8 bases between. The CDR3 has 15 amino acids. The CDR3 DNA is TGTGCCAGCAGCTTACTGGCAGGGAACACCGGGGAGCTGTTTTTT. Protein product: CASSLLAGNTGELFF.

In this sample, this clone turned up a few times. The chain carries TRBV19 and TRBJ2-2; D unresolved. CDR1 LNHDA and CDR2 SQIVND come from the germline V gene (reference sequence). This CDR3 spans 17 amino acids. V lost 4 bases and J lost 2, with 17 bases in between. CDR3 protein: CASSTLLSRLNTGELFF. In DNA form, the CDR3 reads TGTGCCAGTAGTACCCTTTTAAGCAGGTTAAACACCGGGGAGCTGTTTTTT.

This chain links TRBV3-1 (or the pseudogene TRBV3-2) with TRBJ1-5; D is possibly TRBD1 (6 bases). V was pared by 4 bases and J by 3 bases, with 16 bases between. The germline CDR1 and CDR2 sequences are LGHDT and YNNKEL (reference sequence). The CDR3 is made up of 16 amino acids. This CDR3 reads CASSPRGGQNNQPQHF. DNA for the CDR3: TGTGCCAGCAGCCCTAGGGGGGGGCAGAACAATCAGCCCCAGCATTTT.

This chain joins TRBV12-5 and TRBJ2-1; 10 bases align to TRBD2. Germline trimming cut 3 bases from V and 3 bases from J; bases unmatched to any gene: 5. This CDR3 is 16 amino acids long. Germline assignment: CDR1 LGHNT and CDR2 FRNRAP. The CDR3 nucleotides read TGTGCTAGTGGTTTCACTGGACTAGCGGTCTACAATGAGCAGTTCTTC. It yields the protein CASGFTGLAVYNEQFF.

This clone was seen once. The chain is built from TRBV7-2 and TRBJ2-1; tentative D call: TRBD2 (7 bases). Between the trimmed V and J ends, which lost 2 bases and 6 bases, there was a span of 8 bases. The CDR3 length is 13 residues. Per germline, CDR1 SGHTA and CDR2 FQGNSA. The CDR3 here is CASSLRGGNEQFF. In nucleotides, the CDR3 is TGTGCCAGCAGCTTAAGGGGGGGCAATGAGCAGTTCTTC.

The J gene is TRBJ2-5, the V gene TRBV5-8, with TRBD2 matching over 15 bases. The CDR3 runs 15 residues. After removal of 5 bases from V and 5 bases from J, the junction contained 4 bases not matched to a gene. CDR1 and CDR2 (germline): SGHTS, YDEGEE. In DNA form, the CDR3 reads TGTGCCAGCAGGCCCGGGACTAGCGGGAGGGAGACCCAGTACTTC. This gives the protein CASRPGTSGRETQYF.

The CDR3 DNA reads TGTGCCAGCAGTTTCTGGACTAGCACAGATACGCAGTATTTT. This encodes CASSFWTSTDTQYF. The chain carries TRBV27 and TRBJ2-3; a weak D match, TRBD2 (5 bases). V shed 3 bases and J shed 0 bases, with 7 bases lying between them. CDR1 MNHEY and CDR2 SMNVEV come from the germline V gene (reference sequence). The CDR3 spans 14 residues.

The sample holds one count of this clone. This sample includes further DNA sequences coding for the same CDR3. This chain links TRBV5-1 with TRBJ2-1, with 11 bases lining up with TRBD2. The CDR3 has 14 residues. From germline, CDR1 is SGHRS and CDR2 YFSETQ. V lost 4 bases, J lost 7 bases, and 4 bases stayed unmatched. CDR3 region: CASSTGLAVNEQFF. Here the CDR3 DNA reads TGCGCCAGCAGCACGGGACTAGCGGTAAATGAGCAGTTCTTC.

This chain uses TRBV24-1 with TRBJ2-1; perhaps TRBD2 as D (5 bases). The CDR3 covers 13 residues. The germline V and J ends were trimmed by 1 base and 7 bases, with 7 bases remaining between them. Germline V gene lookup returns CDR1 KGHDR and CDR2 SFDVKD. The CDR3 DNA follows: TGTGCCACCAGTGATTTAAGAGGGAATGAGCAGTTCTTC. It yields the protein CATSDLRGNEQFF.

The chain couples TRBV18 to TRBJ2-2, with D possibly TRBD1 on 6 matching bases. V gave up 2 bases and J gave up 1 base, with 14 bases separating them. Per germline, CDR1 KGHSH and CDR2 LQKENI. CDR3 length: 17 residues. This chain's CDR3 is CASSPRQQGQNTGELFF. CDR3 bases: TGTGCCAGCTCACCAAGGCAACAGGGACAGAACACCGGGGAGCTGTTTTTT.

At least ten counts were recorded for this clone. In DNA form, the CDR3 reads TGTGCCATCAGTGACCAAGGCGGAAGCTCCTACAATGAGCAGTTCTTC. The encoded protein is CAISDQGGSSYNEQFF. The chain couples TRBV10-3 to TRBJ2-1; no definite D call. V lost 3 bases to trimming and J lost 0 bases, with 12 bases between them. The CDR3 totals 16 residues. The germline V gene has CDR1 ENHRY and CDR2 SYGVKD.

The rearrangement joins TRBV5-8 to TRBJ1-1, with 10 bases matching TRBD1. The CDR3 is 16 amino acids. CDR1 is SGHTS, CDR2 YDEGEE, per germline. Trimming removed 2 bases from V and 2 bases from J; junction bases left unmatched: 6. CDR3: CASSFRDRGTNTEAFF. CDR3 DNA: TGTGCCAGCAGCTTCCGGGACAGGGGCACCAACACTGAAGCTTTCTTT.

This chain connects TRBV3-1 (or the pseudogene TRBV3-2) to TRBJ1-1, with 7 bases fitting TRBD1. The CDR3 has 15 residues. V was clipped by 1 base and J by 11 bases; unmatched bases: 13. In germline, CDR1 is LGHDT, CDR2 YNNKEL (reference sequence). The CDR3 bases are TGTGCCAGCAGCCAAGCTCTGACGGGACAGTTCCATGCTTTCTTT. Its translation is CASSQALTGQFHAFF.

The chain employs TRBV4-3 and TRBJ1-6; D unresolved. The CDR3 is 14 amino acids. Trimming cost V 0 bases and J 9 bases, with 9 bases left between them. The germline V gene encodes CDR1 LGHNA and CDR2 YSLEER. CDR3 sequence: CASSQDRVISPLHF. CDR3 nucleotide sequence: TGCGCCAGCAGCCAAGATCGGGTGATTTCACCCCTCCACTTT.

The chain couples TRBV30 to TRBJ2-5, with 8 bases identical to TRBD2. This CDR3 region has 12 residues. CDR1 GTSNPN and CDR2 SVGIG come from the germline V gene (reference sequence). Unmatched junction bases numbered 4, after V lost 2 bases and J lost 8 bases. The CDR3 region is CAWSLVAGTQYF. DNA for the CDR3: TGTGCCTGGAGTCTGGTAGCGGGAACCCAGTACTTC.

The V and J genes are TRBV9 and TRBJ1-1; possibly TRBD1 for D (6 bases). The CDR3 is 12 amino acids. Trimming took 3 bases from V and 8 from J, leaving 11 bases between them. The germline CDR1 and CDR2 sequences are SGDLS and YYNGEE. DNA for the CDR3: TGTGCCAGCAGCGAATACGGGACAGAAGCTTTCTTT. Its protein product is CASSEYGTEAFF.

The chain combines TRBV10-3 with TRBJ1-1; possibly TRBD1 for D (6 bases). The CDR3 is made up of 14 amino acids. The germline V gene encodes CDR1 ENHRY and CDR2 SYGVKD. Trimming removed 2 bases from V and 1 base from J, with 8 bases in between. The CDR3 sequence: CAISEPDRNTEAFF. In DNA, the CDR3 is TGTGCCATCAGTGAGCCGGACAGGAACACTGAAGCTTTCTTT.

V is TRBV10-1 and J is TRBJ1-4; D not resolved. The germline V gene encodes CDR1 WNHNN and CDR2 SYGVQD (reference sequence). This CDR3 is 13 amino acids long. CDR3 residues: CVPEAGWYEKLFF. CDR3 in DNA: TGCGTCCCTGAGGCGGGGTGGTATGAAAAACTGTTTTTT.

The CDR3: CASSLSRTGNTGELFF. The CDR3, as DNA: TGTGCCAGCAGCCTATCCCGGACAGGGAACACCGGGGAGCTGTTTTTT. V and J are TRBV7-9 and TRBJ2-2, with 7 bases matching TRBD1. The CDR3 consists of 16 residues. Germline V gene sequence: CDR1 SEHNR, CDR2 FQNEAQ (reference sequence). J gave up 1 base and V 5 bases, and 7 bases lay outside the gene matches.

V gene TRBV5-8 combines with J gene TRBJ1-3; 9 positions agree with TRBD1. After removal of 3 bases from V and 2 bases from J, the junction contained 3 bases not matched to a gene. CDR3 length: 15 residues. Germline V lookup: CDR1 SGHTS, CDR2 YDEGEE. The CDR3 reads CASSSGTGTGNTIYF. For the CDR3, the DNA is TGTGCCAGCAGCTCCGGGACAGGGACTGGAAACACCATATATTTT.

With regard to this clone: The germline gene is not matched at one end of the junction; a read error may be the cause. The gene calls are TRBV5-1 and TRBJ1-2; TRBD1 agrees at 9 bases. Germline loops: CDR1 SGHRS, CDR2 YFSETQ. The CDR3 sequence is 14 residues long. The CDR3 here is CASNLGGQGEGYTF. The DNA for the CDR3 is TGCGCCAGCAACTTGGGGGGACAGGGTGAGGGCTACACCTTC. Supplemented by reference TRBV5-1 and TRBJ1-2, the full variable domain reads KAGVTQTPRYLIKTRGQQVTLSCSPISGHRSVSWYQQTPGQGLQFLFEYFSETQRNKGNFPGRFSGRQFSNSRSEMNVSTLELGDSALYLCASNLGGQGEGYTFGSGTRLTVV.